This entry lists 25 T cell receptor beta chains sequenced from one sample in a study of T cell repertoires in cytomegalovirus infection. TCRdb used MiXCR to reprocess the reads, holding one entry per CDR3 protein. The table has 800,000 to 950,000 distinct CDR3 sequences, about 31% seen once. No antigen has been identified for these receptors. The material was cultured CD8+ T cells from PBMCs, obtained from culture after CMV antigen stimulation. All receptors derive from a human donor in good health (CMV status not recorded). Some clones in this sample may be carry-over from other donors' samples.

The V call is TRBV13, the J call TRBJ1-5, with 10 positions matching TRBD1. This CDR3 is 23 amino acids long. The V gene's germline CDR1 is PRHDT and CDR2 FYEKMQ (reference sequence). J gave up 0 bases and V 2 bases, and 22 bases lay outside the gene matches. The CDR3 DNA follows: TGTGCCAGCAGCTTACCCGGGACAGGGGTAAATCGGGACCCCCGGGGTAGCAATCAGCCCCAGCATTTT. Encoded protein: CASSLPGTGVNRDPRGSNQPQHF.

This clonotype was seen a few times. This chain joins TRBV7-9 and TRBJ1-6; 9 nucleotides align to TRBD1. Trimming cost V 6 bases and J 8 bases; bases outside gene matches: 8. Germline V gives CDR1 SEHNR, CDR2 FQNEAQ (reference sequence). CDR3 length: 15 residues. CDR3 coding DNA: TGTGCCAGCAGGTCAACAGGGGGCGCGGATTCACCCCTCCACTTT. It encodes CASRSTGGADSPLHF.

This clonotype was picked up a small number of times. The chain is built from TRBV6-6 and TRBJ2-5, with 10 bases fitting TRBD1. After removal of 2 bases from V and 5 bases from J, the junction contained 11 bases not matched to a gene. The CDR3 sequence is 17 residues long. Germline assignment: CDR1 MNHNY and CDR2 SVGAGI (reference sequence). The CDR3 DNA reads TGTGCCAGCAGTTACACGGGACAGGGGACGGGATTGGAGACCCAGTACTTC. Translated, it gives CASSYTGQGTGLETQYF.

CDR3 DNA sequence: TGTGCCAGCAGTTTGTCCCAGGGACCCATTTATAATTCACCCCTCCACTTT. Its translation: CASSLSQGPIYNSPLHF. The rearrangement links TRBV27 to TRBJ1-6, with D perhaps matching TRBD1 (5 bases). CDR3 length: 17 amino acids. Per the germline V gene, CDR1 is MNHEY and CDR2 is SMNVEV (reference sequence). The ends were cut back, 3 bases at V and 4 bases at J, with 16 bases in the middle.

The rearrangement joins TRBV5-6 to TRBJ1-2; D gene unclear. The CDR3 length is 15 residues. Germline CDR1 reads SGHDT; CDR2 reads YYEEEE. Trimming removed 1 base from V and 0 bases from J, with 10 bases in between. CDR3 sequence reads: CASSLKDTPNYGYTF. The CDR3 DNA reads as TGTGCCAGCAGCTTGAAGGATACCCCTAACTATGGCTACACCTTC.

The CDR3 is CSVESKGRSTDTQYF. The CDR3 nucleotides are TGCAGCGTTGAAAGCAAAGGGAGGAGCACAGATACGCAGTATTTT. The chain couples TRBV29-1 to TRBJ2-3, with a tentative D call TRBD2 (6 bases). The CDR3 runs 15 residues. Trimming shortened V by 2 bases and J by 0 bases, and 12 bases separated the two germline ends. Looked up from germline, CDR1 is SQVTM and CDR2 is ANQGSEA.

This clonotype was seen at least ten times. The genes are TRBV7-8 and TRBJ2-3; D perhaps matches TRBD1 (6 bases). This CDR3 has 13 amino acids. V lost 2 bases and J lost 4, with 7 bases in between. CDR1 is SGHVS and CDR2 is FQNEAQ in the germline V gene. CDR3 DNA sequence: TGTGCCAGCAGCTTAAGGGGGTCAGATACGCAGTATTTT. It translates to CASSLRGSDTQYF.

The rearrangement links TRBV29-1 to TRBJ2-2; D remains ambiguous. This CDR3 contains 13 residues. The germline CDR1 and CDR2 sequences are SQVTM and ANQGSEA. V was clipped by 3 bases and J by 7 bases, with 12 bases between them. CDR3 DNA: TGCAGCGTTGACACACATTCGGGCGGGGAGCTGTTTTTT. Amino acids: CSVDTHSGGELFF.

The chain combines TRBV20-1 with TRBJ1-1, with 12 bases aligning to TRBD1. The CDR3 has 14 amino acids. The V and J ends lost 6 bases and 4 bases, in that order; junction bases with no gene match: 6. Germline V gives CDR1 DFQATT, CDR2 SNEGSKA (reference sequence). CDR3 amino acids: CSARDRGLVTEAFF. As DNA, the CDR3 is TGCAGTGCCCGGGACAGGGGGCTTGTCACTGAAGCTTTCTTT.

The CDR3 is CASSFRSSGPYNEQFF. The CDR3 coding sequence is TGTGCCAGCAGTTTTAGGTCTAGCGGACCTTACAATGAGCAGTTCTTC. This chain uses TRBV12-3 or TRBV12-4 with TRBJ2-1; 7 bases match TRBD2. There are 16 residues in the CDR3. V lost 3 bases, J lost 4 bases, and 9 bases stayed unmatched.

CDR3 in DNA: TGTGCTACCAATCGTGGGGGCGCGGGCGAGCAGTACGTC. This gives the protein CATNRGGAGEQYV. The chain employs TRBV28 and TRBJ2-7, with D possibly being TRBD1 (6 bases). From germline, CDR1 is MDHEN and CDR2 SYDVKM. CDR3 length: 13 amino acids.

As concerns this clonotype: At one boundary the junction diverges from the germline segment, which might be a read error. The chain joins TRBV5-4 to TRBJ1-1, with TRBD1 matching over 8 bases. The CDR3 totals 15 residues. Germline CDR1 reads SGHNT; CDR2 reads YYREEE (reference sequence). CDR3 protein: CANSLNQGAETEAFF. CDR3 coding DNA: TGTGCCAACAGCTTGAATCAGGGGGCGGAAACTGAAGCTTTCTTT.

This clonotype was detected a few times. V and J are TRBV6-5 and TRBJ1-2; D perhaps matches TRBD1 (5 bases). V was shortened by 2 bases and J by 8 bases, with 21 bases between the two germline ends. The germline CDR1 and CDR2 sequences are MNHEY and SVGAGI. The CDR3 consists of 16 residues. DNA of the CDR3: TGTGCCAGCAGTTACGAGTGGGACGGACCCCCGAGAGGCTACACCTTC. Translated: CASSYEWDGPPRGYTF.

This clonotype was observed at least ten times. The rearrangement uses TRBV6-5 and TRBJ1-1; D is uncertain. V was pared by 2 bases and J by 1 base, with 8 bases between. The germline V gene has CDR1 MNHEY and CDR2 SVGAGI. The CDR3 consists of 14 residues. The CDR3 region has the DNA TGTGCCAGCAGTTACGATCCAAGGAACACTGAAGCTTTCTTT. Encoded protein: CASSYDPRNTEAFF.

The table lists this clonotype with a few counts. The chain carries TRBV7-9 and TRBJ1-6; D uncertain. Trimming cost V 5 bases and J 7 bases, with 12 bases left between them. Germline lookup yields CDR1 SEHNR and CDR2 FQNEAQ (reference sequence). The length of the CDR3 is 14 residues. CDR3 residues: CASSHGPGNSPLHF. CDR3 nucleotides: TGTGCCAGCAGCCATGGCCCCGGAAATTCACCCCTCCACTTT.

J is TRBJ2-2 and V is TRBV7-9; TRBD2 aligns across 9 bases. The J segment lost 1 base and the V segment lost 6 bases, leaving 3 bases of the junction unmatched. CDR3 length: 15 amino acids. The germline CDR1 and CDR2 sequences are SEHNR and FQNEAQ (reference sequence). CDR3 in amino acids: CASSSLAGNTGELFF. The CDR3 nucleotides read TGTGCCAGCAGTTCACTAGCGGGGAACACCGGGGAGCTGTTTTTT.

The J gene is TRBJ1-1, the V gene TRBV5-5, with 8 bases aligning to TRBD1. The CDR3 has 15 residues. The ends lost 4 bases at V and 1 base at J; junction bases unmatched: 6. Germline V gives CDR1 SGHKS, CDR2 YYEKEE (reference sequence). CDR3 bases: TGTGCCAGCAGCGCGGACAGGGTGGGGAACACTGAAGCTTTCTTT. Encoded protein: CASSADRVGNTEAFF.

The chain recombines TRBV7-8 with TRBJ2-7; 11 nucleotides match TRBD2. The CDR3 runs 15 residues. The V segment lost 4 bases and the J segment 4 bases; nucleotides outside the gene matches: 6. Germline loops: CDR1 SGHVS, CDR2 FQNEAQ. CDR3 nucleotides: TGTGCCAGCAGCTCGATAGCGGGGGGGCCTTACGAGCAGTACTTC. Protein product: CASSSIAGGPYEQYF.

The chain employs TRBV27 and TRBJ1-2; 11 nucleotides align to TRBD1. The CDR3 has 14 residues. The V and J ends lost 3 bases and 7 bases, in that order; junction bases with no gene match: 4. Per the germline V gene, CDR1 is MNHEY and CDR2 is SMNVEV (reference sequence). CDR3 nucleotide sequence: TGTGCCAGCAGTTTCCTCGGACAGGGGGCTGGCTACACCTTC. Protein product: CASSFLGQGAGYTF.

This clonotype came up a few times. CDR3: CSAITTSSYEQYF. The DNA for the CDR3 is TGCAGCGCTATAACGACATCCTCCTACGAGCAGTACTTC. The rearrangement joins TRBV29-1 to TRBJ2-7; D unresolved. The CDR3 is 13 amino acids. The ends were cut back, 7 bases at V and 0 bases at J, with 13 bases in the middle. Looked up from germline, CDR1 is SQVTM and CDR2 is ANQGSEA.

This clonotype was counted between two and nine times. This sequence joins TRBV12-3 or TRBV12-4 and TRBJ1-2; 9 nucleotides agree with TRBD1. V was pared by 4 bases and J by 4 bases, with 13 bases of the junction left unmatched. There are 17 residues in the CDR3. The chain's CDR3 is CASSSNSGTGSGYGYTF. DNA for the CDR3: TGTGCCAGCAGTTCGAATTCCGGGACAGGGTCTGGCTATGGCTACACCTTC.

This clonotype was seen a handful of times. V usage is TRBV7-3 and J usage is TRBJ2-2; 8 positions agree with TRBD2. The CDR3 has 17 residues. V lost 0 bases to trimming and J lost 6 bases; unmatched junction nucleotides: 9. Per the germline V gene, CDR1 is SGHTA and CDR2 is FQGTGA. The CDR3 loop reads CASSLTPTTAGAGELFF. CDR3 coding DNA: TGTGCCAGCAGCTTAACGCCCACGACAGCGGGGGCCGGGGAGCTGTTTTTT.

J is TRBJ2-5 and V is TRBV4-1; 9 bases align to TRBD1. This CDR3 spans 15 amino acids. Germline assignment: CDR1 MGHRA and CDR2 YSYEKL. Trimming took 3 bases from V and 5 from J; bases not matched to a gene: 7. The CDR3 here is CASSHPQGAKETQYF. The CDR3 region has the DNA TGCGCCAGCAGCCACCCACAGGGGGCGAAGGAGACCCAGTACTTC.

Ten or more counts support this clonotype. The V call is TRBV7-6, the J call TRBJ2-1; tentative D call: TRBD2 (5 bases). The V and J ends lost 3 bases and 4 bases respectively, with 10 bases between them. Per germline, CDR1 SGHVS and CDR2 FNYEAQ. This CDR3 region has 14 residues. Written as DNA, the CDR3 is TGTGCCAGCAGCTTCGGGGAAATGTACAATGAGCAGTTCTTC. This sequence encodes CASSFGEMYNEQFF.

This clonotype has only a few counts. The genes are TRBV4-1 and TRBJ2-1, with 10 positions matching TRBD2. Germline lookup yields CDR1 MGHRA and CDR2 YSYEKL. The V gene end was trimmed by 3 bases and the J gene end by 4 bases; junction bases not matched to a gene: 9. The CDR3 totals 17 residues. CDR3 loop: CASSHKTSGVNYNEQFF. In nucleotides, the CDR3 is TGCGCCAGCAGCCATAAAACTAGCGGGGTAAATTACAATGAGCAGTTCTTC.